This section outlines one T cell receptor (beta chain) sequence together with its context. Its binding antigen is unknown. Qualities for individual bases were not recorded, and no much larger clone is one base off. Per the germline V gene (reference sequence), LNHDA is the CDR1 and SQIVND is the CDR2. After removal of 8 bases from V and 3 bases from J, the junction retains 3 bases not matched to a gene. The CDR3 contains 13 residues, cysteine and phenylalanine counted. The only DNA kept is the CDR3, 39 bases in frame from the first base. Whole blood was collected in K2EDTA tubes by collaborating institutions according to the institutions' own protocols. For TCRbeta analysis, collaborators shipped samples in one of three forms: frozen whole blood, isolated PBMCs, or DNA extracted from either of those sample types. The source of the sample is a study of blood T cell repertoires in COVID-19 (TCRdb year 2020). In terms of the full investigation: The collaborator samples originated in the United States, Italy and Spain and spanned the acute and convalescent phases of COVID-19. Samples were obtained from the ongoing ImmuneRACE study (first 160 participants) and from some 1,200 subjects provided by 6 global collaborators. Where HLA class I and class II types were available, the types were taken from metadata supplied by the sample provider, not from assay-based typing. Sample metadata almost always included a de-identified subject ID, COVID-19 status, age in years and sex. The repertoires were released in a freely available public database meant as a resource for research on the immune response to SARS-CoV-2. The material from the prospective study consisted of cDNA or gDNA derived from T cells, B-cell-depleted T cells, or PBMCs. Deeply sampled blood TCRbeta repertoires from subjects exposed to, actively infected with, or recovered from COVID-19 were included in the dataset. What the research found in general, with its limitations: The amount of clinical and demographic metadata varied by source and participant and was provided uncurated.

TCRbeta CDR3 regions were amplified from genomic DNA using the immunoSEQ Assay, a bias-controlled multiplex PCR. Per the original workflow: The number of nucleated cells in each sample was estimated by amplification of reference gene primers within the assay. To quantify the absolute abundance of each unique TCRbeta CDR3 rearrangement, sequence reads were collapsed and filtered. For each sample, productive Simpson clonality was calculated as the square root of Simpson's diversity index across productive rearrangements. As stored in TCRdb, this immuneACCESS dataset retains in-frame rearrangements with V and J assigned. A fraction of the clones does not appear; measured against another copy, unresolved V genes explain less than half of the discrepancy, and the remainder lacks a known reason. V, J and clone size were drawn from that table, and D and trimming were deduced from the DNA. The sample data list approximately 24,000 clones, and more than 75% of these were observed just once. Of the sample, approximately 8.3% falls within the top ten clones.

The rearrangement combines TRBV19 with TRBJ2-2; 7 central nucleotides agree with TRBD1. This clonotype was obtained from a man aged 45-65 years with active COVID-19. Sequences were obtained from peripheral blood. The DNA sequence is given as TGTGCCAGTCATGACAGGGACACCGGGGAGCTGTTTTTT. The translation is CASHDRDTGELFF.